This T cell receptor beta chain was identified in a study of blood T cells in healthy people across ages. The CDR3 is 13 residues long. CDR1 is MGHRA, CDR2 YSYEKL, per germline. V was trimmed by 1 base and J by 8 bases, leaving 11 bases between them. Sample-barcoded 5' priming and a J-beta primer mix drove a second PCR of roughly 6 to 12 cycles. Each cDNA molecule, via a template-switch adaptor with 12 random nucleotides, was tagged. TCRdb re-called the 5' RACE reads through MiXCR, storing one row per CDR3 protein. This sample has about 1,400,000 distinct CDR3 sequences, with about 40% found just once. This clonotype was recorded a few times. Its antigen is as yet unknown. Study-wide results and limits: Investigators treated diversity estimates from one million T cells as underestimates.

The chain combines TRBV4-1 with TRBJ1-2; D is ambiguous. Material: blood. The receptor was derived from a woman aged 18-29 years in good health. CDR3: CASSQATGVGYTF. The CDR3 DNA is TGCGCCAGCAGCCAAGCGACGGGAGTGGGCTACACCTTC.